This TCR beta chain was sequenced in a study of molecular identifiers for immune sequencing clone quantification. Previously published methods and listed TCR primers were used for the bulk TCR libraries. TCRdb analysed the PCR reads with MiXCR anew, one entry per CDR3 protein. The data contain about 12,000 distinct CDR3 sequences, around 17% of them singletons. The CDR3 is 14 residues long. Germline CDR1 is MNHEY and CDR2 is SVGAGI. The trim removed 2 bases at V and 6 bases at J, leaving 5 bases unmatched. The table lists this clonotype with many counts. The sample taken for sequencing was naive CD8+ T cells from blood, with Jurkat cell RNA spiked in. Subset denoted: FACS-sorted CD8+CD4-CCR7+CD45RA+ naive T cells. This receptor was taken from a human donor in good health. Some libraries in this study had Jurkat cell RNA spiked in. The chain joins TRBV6-5 to TRBJ2-7, with 9 bases lining up with TRBD1. CDR3 residues: CASSYRDRESEQYF. The CDR3 DNA reads TGTGCCAGCAGTTACCGGGACAGGGAGTCCGAGCAGTACTTC.